Listed here is a single T cell receptor beta chain. What it binds is not known. Germline CDR1 and CDR2: MNHEY and SVGAGI. V was clipped by 0 bases and J by 3 bases, with 15 bases between them. This CDR3 contains 16 residues. RNA isolated from unsorted whole blood supplied the blood RNA, with germline DNA also extracted. TCR beta cDNA was made from 400 to 500 ng total RNA with a constant-region primer. The TCR beta library was amplified through three nested multiplex PCR rounds in a modified ARM-PCR procedure. The opening two PCR rounds, about 11 cycles each, paired TRBV1-TRBV30 forward primers with a C-beta reverse primer. Via MiXCR, TCRdb re-called the multiplex PCR reads, giving one row per CDR3 protein. The top ten hold approximately 7% of the sample, which has 150,000 to 200,000 distinct CDR3 sequences, roughly 61% seen once. This specimen belongs to a study of tumor-infiltrating lymphocytes in primary liver carcinoma. Study overall: Donors underwent surgery for histopathologically diagnosed primary liver carcinoma. Points from the study as a whole: Compared with tumor region pairs, tumor-adjacent and tumor-blood pairs overlapped less.

The chain recombines TRBV6-5 with TRBJ2-7; TRBD2 might be the D (6 bases). This TCR derives from a woman aged 60-75 years with primary liver carcinoma and hepatitis B virus infection. Specimen: peripheral blood. The CDR3 coding sequence is TGTGCCAGCAGTTACTCGGGGAGGCTTACCTTCTACGAGCAGTACTTC. Residues: CASSYSGRLTFYEQYF.